Following are 5 T cell receptor beta chains from one sample sequenced in a study of OX40 agonist ivuxolimab in advanced cancers. The library was built by means of the immunoSEQ multiplex PCR assay. TCRdb retrieved this table from immuneACCESS and kept in-frame rearrangements only. Not all clones are present; in checked studies, unresolved V genes account for under half, and no reason is known for the remainder. This sample gives roughly 86,000 clones in total; roughly 92% of them show up just once. The ten largest account for roughly 1.1% of the sample. This specimen consisted of CD4+ or CD8+ T cells sorted from blood, obtained in a trial of the OX40 agonist ivuxolimab. The source of these receptors is an adult with an advanced solid tumor such as melanoma, head and neck, liver or kidney cancer.

The rearrangement joins TRBV27 to TRBJ2-5, with TRBD1 identical over 9 bases. CDR1 is MNHEY and CDR2 is SMNVEV in the germline V gene (reference sequence). The ends lost 5 bases at V and 7 bases at J; junction bases unmatched: 11. The CDR3 covers 15 residues. The CDR3 coding sequence is TGTGCCAGCAGTCTAGAGGGTCGGACAGGGGCGACCCAGTACTTC. It codes for CASSLEGRTGATQYF.

The chain couples TRBV28 to TRBJ1-2, with D hard to call. The CDR3 has 14 amino acids. Germline V CDR1 and CDR2: MDHEN, SYDVKM. The V gene lost 6 bases and the J gene lost 7 bases, with 18 bases spanning the gap. In nucleotides, the CDR3 is TGTGCCAGCAGGCCAGGCCCACTCGTTGGTGGCTACACCTTC. It specifies CASRPGPLVGGYTF.

J is TRBJ2-3 and V is TRBV7-9, with D perhaps given as TRBD1 or TRBD2 (5 bases each). CDR1 SEHNR and CDR2 FQNEAQ come from the germline V gene (reference sequence). The CDR3 spans 13 residues. Trimming removed 3 bases at V and 4 bases at J, with 8 bases between. The CDR3, as DNA: TGTGCCAGCAGCTTCCGGGACCCAGATACGCAGTATTTT. This translates into CASSFRDPDTQYF.

The rearrangement uses TRBV14 and TRBJ2-1; D not resolved. The V end lost 1 base, the J end lost 7 bases, and 11 bases lay between the germline ends. CDR1 and CDR2 (germline): SGHDN, FVKESK. This CDR3 is 14 amino acids long. The CDR3 sequence is CASSQGAVVNEQFF. The CDR3 nucleotides are TGTGCCAGCAGCCAAGGGGCGGTTGTAAATGAGCAGTTCTTC. Supplemented by reference TRBV14 and TRBJ2-1, the full variable domain reads EAGVTQFPSHSVIEKGQTVTLRCDPISGHDNLYWYRRVMGKEIKFLLHFVKESKQDESGMPNNRFLAERTGGTYSTLKVQPAELEDSGVYFCASSQGAVVNEQFFGPGTRLTVL.

The chain employs TRBV30 and TRBJ1-6, with a possible D match to TRBD1 (5 bases). Germline lookup yields CDR1 GTSNPN and CDR2 SVGIG (reference sequence). The CDR3 spans 15 residues. V was pared by 3 bases and J by 2 bases, with 11 bases between. The CDR3 nucleotides read TGTGCCTGGAGGGCGGGGGTCGCCTATAATTCACCCCTCCACTTT. Amino acids: CAWRAGVAYNSPLHF.